These 22 T cell receptor beta chains were sequenced from one sample in a study of blood T cell repertoires in COVID-19. The method was immunoSEQ multiplex PCR; TCRdb's version includes in-frame clones alone and lacks a portion of them. The table records around 180,000 clones, over 75% of them present only once. Sequencing input: peripheral blood. Receptors originate from a man aged 35 to 55 with active or convalescent COVID-19.

The chain couples TRBV19 to TRBJ2-3, with TRBD1 identical over 8 bases. V gave up 5 bases and J gave up 2 bases; unmatched junction bases: 6. The CDR3 sequence is 15 residues long. Germline CDR1 is LNHDA and CDR2 is SQIVND (reference sequence). CDR3 amino acids: CASSSGTGYTDTQYF. The CDR3 nucleotides read TGTGCCAGTAGTTCCGGGACAGGATACACAGATACGCAGTATTTT.

V gene TRBV7-2 combines with J gene TRBJ2-5, with D perhaps matching TRBD1 (6 bases). CDR1 and CDR2 (germline): SGHTA, FQGNSA. V was clipped by 2 bases and J by 5 bases, with 12 bases between them. CDR3 length equals 14 residues. The chain's CDR3 is CASSLWKGVETQYF. CDR3 in DNA: TGTGCCAGCAGCTTATGGAAGGGGGTGGAGACCCAGTACTTC.

This clone has only a few counts. The chain is built from TRBV7-2 and TRBJ2-2, with D unresolved. Trimming left V 5 bases short and J 1 base short, with 5 bases between. CDR3 length: 13 residues. Germline CDR1 SGHTA, CDR2 FQGNSA. CDR3 residues: CASSPRNTGELFF. The CDR3 DNA follows: TGTGCCAGCAGCCCCCGGAACACCGGGGAGCTGTTTTTT.

The chain has TRBV11-2 and TRBJ1-1; 7 bases match TRBD1. Germline V lookup: CDR1 SGHAT, CDR2 FQNNGV. V lost 4 bases to trimming and J lost 0 bases; unmatched junction nucleotides: 17. The CDR3 runs to 19 residues. The CDR3 sequence: CASSSRGSRDSNLNTEAFF. The CDR3 DNA reads TGTGCCAGCAGCTCAAGGGGGTCACGGGACAGCAATTTGAACACTGAAGCTTTCTTT.

This clone turned up a few times. CDR3: CASSLYTGTQYF. The CDR3 nucleotides read TGTGCCAGCAGCTTATATACCGGTACGCAGTATTTT. This chain uses TRBV7-9 with TRBJ2-3; D not resolved. The CDR3 is 12 residues long. Germline CDR1 reads SEHNR; CDR2 reads FQNEAQ (reference sequence). V lost 2 bases and J lost 8, with 8 bases in between.

The gene calls are TRBV6-5 and TRBJ1-2; 8 nucleotides agree with TRBD1. CDR1 MNHEY and CDR2 SVGAGI come from the germline V gene. This CDR3 region has 15 residues. J gave up 5 bases and V 5 bases, and 10 bases lay outside the gene matches. The CDR3 is CASSPDRGARYGYTF. DNA for the CDR3: TGTGCCAGCAGTCCTGACAGGGGCGCGAGGTATGGCTACACCTTC.

The chain is built from TRBV7-9 and TRBJ2-4, with 12 bases matching TRBD1. The CDR3 loop spans 14 amino acids. V shed 4 bases and J 8 bases; nucleotides not matched to a gene: 3. Germline CDR1 SEHNR, CDR2 FQNEAQ (reference sequence). The CDR3 DNA is TGTGCCAGCAGCTCCGGGGACAGGGGGCACATTCAGTACTTC. Protein product: CASSSGDRGHIQYF.

The chain's CDR3 is CASSEPRDFSNQPQHF. The CDR3 nucleotides read TGTGCCAGCAGTGAACCGAGGGATTTTAGCAATCAGCCCCAGCATTTT. The chain carries TRBV6-1 and TRBJ1-5; no definite D call. There are 16 residues in the CDR3. CDR1 and CDR2 from the germline V gene are MNHNS and SASEGT. V was clipped by 2 bases and J by 0 bases, with 11 bases between them.

The chain has TRBV5-1 and TRBJ1-6; 7 bases agree with TRBD1. The CDR3 runs 15 residues. V gave up 0 bases and J gave up 6 bases; unmatched junction bases: 3. Germline assignment: CDR1 SGHRS and CDR2 YFSETQ. CDR3 region: CASSLGGQTNSPLHF. The CDR3 DNA reads TGCGCCAGCAGCTTGGGGGGACAGACTAATTCACCCCTCCACTTT. The whole variable domain, remainder taken from reference TRBV5-1 and TRBJ1-6, is KAGVTQTPRYLIKTRGQQVTLSCSPISGHRSVSWYQQTPGQGLQFLFEYFSETQRNKGNFPGRFSGRQFSNSRSEMNVSTLELGDSALYLCASSLGGQTNSPLHFGNGTRLTVT.

The rearrangement links TRBV6-5 to TRBJ1-1; D perhaps matches TRBD1 (5 bases). The CDR3 loop spans 13 amino acids. Germline CDR1 is MNHEY and CDR2 is SVGAGI. Trimming stripped 7 bases from V and 2 bases from J, with 11 bases between. Written as DNA, the CDR3 is TGTGCCAGCATTAAGGACATTAACACTGAAGCTTTCTTT. Amino acid sequence: CASIKDINTEAFF.

V and J are TRBV5-4 and TRBJ2-7; TRBD1 matches at 9 bases. Trimming took 4 bases from V and 7 from J; bases not matched to a gene: 3. Germline assignment: CDR1 SGHNT and CDR2 YYREEE (reference sequence). The CDR3 extends over 12 amino acids. CDR3 amino acids: CASSAGTGEQYF. The CDR3 coding sequence is TGTGCCAGCAGCGCCGGGACAGGGGAGCAGTACTTC.

This clone was recorded a few times. This rearrangement joins TRBV3-1 (or the pseudogene TRBV3-2) to TRBJ1-2; D is perhaps TRBD1 (5 bases). The germline CDR1 and CDR2 sequences are LGHDT and YNNKEL (reference sequence). The V end lost 4 bases, the J end lost 8 bases, and 14 bases lay between the germline ends. This CDR3 contains 13 residues. In DNA form, the CDR3 reads TGTGCCAGCAGCCTACGGGGGGTCCTCGGCTACACCTTC. Amino acid sequence: CASSLRGVLGYTF.

V and J are TRBV6-1 and TRBJ2-3, with TRBD2 matching 9 bases. Germline V gene data show CDR1 as MNHNS and CDR2 as SASEGT. V shed 0 bases, J shed 0 bases, and the junction held 10 bases outside the gene matches. The CDR3 is 19 residues long. The CDR3 DNA sequence: TGTGCCAGCAGTGAAGCGCGGGGGGGGGACCTTCTTAGCACAGATACGCAGTATTTT. Amino acid sequence: CASSEARGGDLLSTDTQYF.

V gene TRBV7-9 combines with J gene TRBJ2-7; D gene unclear. Trimming shortened V by 1 base and J by 5 bases, and 6 bases separated the two germline ends. Germline V gene data show CDR1 as SEHNR and CDR2 as FQNEAQ (reference sequence). This CDR3 contains 12 residues. The CDR3 here is CASSLGADEQYF. The CDR3 DNA is TGTGCCAGCAGCTTAGGGGCTGACGAGCAGTACTTC.

The chain employs TRBV27 and TRBJ2-1; 8 nucleotides match TRBD2. CDR3 size: 17 residues. J gave up 3 bases and V 6 bases, and 13 bases lay outside the gene matches. In germline, CDR1 is MNHEY, CDR2 SMNVEV (reference sequence). The CDR3 sequence is CASSPNSGAPYYNEQFF. CDR3 DNA: TGTGCCAGCAGCCCGAATAGCGGGGCGCCATACTACAATGAGCAGTTCTTC.

The chain is built from TRBV19 and TRBJ1-5, with a tentative D call TRBD1 (6 bases). Per germline, CDR1 LNHDA and CDR2 SQIVND (reference sequence). The CDR3 contains 15 residues. Trimming pared 2 bases from V and 5 bases from J, leaving 13 bases between. CDR3 in DNA: TGTGCCAGTAGTATATGGTCGGGGGGCGATCAGCCCCAGCATTTT. This translates into CASSIWSGGDQPQHF.

This clone was seen just once. The chain is built from TRBV7-2 and TRBJ2-2; D not certain. The CDR3 length is 19 residues. In germline, CDR1 is SGHTA, CDR2 FQGNSA. Trimming removed 5 bases at V and 6 bases at J, with 28 bases between. CDR3 in DNA: TGTGCCAGCAGCCTAAGAGCTCAAGCCCCATCCGGTTCCGCCGGGGAGCTGTTTTTT. It codes for CASSLRAQAPSGSAGELFF.

CDR3 coding DNA: TGTGCCAGCTCACCACGGCTTCTCAAGACAGCAGCTTCACCCCTCCACTTT. As protein: CASSPRLLKTAASPLHF. V gene TRBV18 combines with J gene TRBJ1-6, with D perhaps matching TRBD1 (5 bases). Germline CDR1 is KGHSH and CDR2 is LQKENI. This CDR3 has 17 amino acids. The V and J ends lost 1 base and 9 bases respectively, with 19 bases between them. The entire variable domain, with the rest obtained from reference TRBV18 and TRBJ1-6, is as follows: NAGVMQNPRHLVRRRGQEARLRCSPMKGHSHVYWYRQLPEEGLKFMVYLQKENIIDESGMPKERFSAEFPKEGPSILRIQQVVRGDSAAYFCASSPRLLKTAASPLHFGNGTRLTVT.

The chain recombines TRBV2 with TRBJ1-1, with 7 positions matching TRBD1. The germline CDR1 and CDR2 sequences are SNHLY and FYNNEI. The junction had 8 bases not matched to a gene; V was cut back by 3 bases and J by 4 bases. This CDR3 is built from 15 residues. The CDR3 bases are TGTGCCAGCAGTGAGGTTCGACAGGGCGGCACTGAAGCTTTCTTT. Protein product: CASSEVRQGGTEAFF.

The CDR3 DNA follows: TGTGCCAGCAGTTACTCCAGCGGGGGCCGAGGGGAGACCCAGTACTTC. As protein: CASSYSSGGRGETQYF. The chain is built from TRBV6-5 and TRBJ2-5; 8 bases fit TRBD2. Looked up from germline, CDR1 is MNHEY and CDR2 is SVGAGI. This CDR3 spans 16 amino acids. V shed 0 bases, J shed 5 bases, and the junction held 8 bases outside the gene matches.

The chain uses TRBV6-5 and TRBJ2-7; 7 bases fit TRBD2. The ends lost 7 bases at V and 3 bases at J; junction bases unmatched: 9. CDR3 length: 14 amino acids. The germline CDR1 and CDR2 sequences are MNHEY and SVGAGI. The chain's CDR3 is CASTPRASGYEQYF. CDR3 sequence (DNA): TGTGCCAGCACTCCGCGGGCTAGCGGCTACGAGCAGTACTTC.

The V gene is TRBV29-1, the J gene TRBJ1-3, with D maybe TRBD1 (5 bases). Germline CDR1 reads SQVTM; CDR2 reads ANQGSEA. Trimming shortened V by 4 bases and J by 0 bases, and 10 bases separated the two germline ends. CDR3 length equals 14 residues. The CDR3 nucleotides read TGCAGCGTTGGCGGGGGATCCTCTGGAAACACCATATATTTT. This codes for CSVGGGSSGNTIYF.